This TCR beta chain was recovered during a study of T-cell memory formation after mild COVID-19. Study background: Largely, TCR clusters stayed within a single donor. Study results and limitations: Clones contracting across day 15 to 85 had a balanced CD4/CD8 profile; later expanding clones leaned CD4+. The finding that pre-infection memory included some responding clones suggested that cross-reactive memory joined.

This clonotype was seen a few times. Its antigen is not known. V gave up 6 bases and J gave up 6 bases, with 18 bases separating them. Germline V gene data show CDR1 as SQVTM and CDR2 as ANQGSEA. This CDR3 is built from 14 residues. Amplification by 5'RACE using constant-segment primers produced TCR alpha and TCR beta cDNA libraries that carried sample barcodes and UMIs. TCRdb re-called the 5' RACE reads through MiXCR, storing one row per CDR3 protein. The profile covers roughly 620,000 distinct CDR3 sequences, with about 20% appearing a single time and around 12% taken by the ten largest. Sequenced sample: PBMCs or a T cell subset sorted from them (not recorded which). The gene calls are TRBV29-1 and TRBJ2-1; D is perhaps TRBD2 (5 bases). This TCR derives from an adult woman who had mild COVID-19 (a few samples of this study predate the infection). Cell type and time point are not known. CDR3 region: CSVGHVAMGNEQFF. The CDR3 DNA is TGCAGCGTAGGCCACGTAGCGATGGGCAATGAGCAGTTCTTC.